Given below is one TCR beta chain in context. This specimen comes from a study of blood T cells in healthy people across ages. Each sample used at least 6 million PBMCs. Next came a second PCR, run for about 6 to 12 cycles, which used a sample-barcoded 5' primer along with a J-beta primer mix. All samples gave at least 2.5 million CDR3-containing paired-end reads. TCRdb re-called the 5' RACE reads with MiXCR, one entry per CDR3 protein. Of 780,000 or so distinct CDR3 sequences listed, roughly three fifths are singletons. The germline gives CDR1 DFQATT, CDR2 SNEGSKA (reference sequence). V was pared by 3 bases and J by 2 bases, with 8 bases of the junction left unmatched. This CDR3 contains 16 residues.

Source material: blood. The sequence was collected from a man in his forties in good health. V gene TRBV20-1 combines with J gene TRBJ1-4; the match to TRBD1 covers 8 bases. CDR3 sequence reads: CSASSPRQGTNEKLFF. CDR3 nucleotide sequence: TGCAGTGCTAGCTCCCCTCGACAGGGGACTAATGAAAAACTGTTTTTT.